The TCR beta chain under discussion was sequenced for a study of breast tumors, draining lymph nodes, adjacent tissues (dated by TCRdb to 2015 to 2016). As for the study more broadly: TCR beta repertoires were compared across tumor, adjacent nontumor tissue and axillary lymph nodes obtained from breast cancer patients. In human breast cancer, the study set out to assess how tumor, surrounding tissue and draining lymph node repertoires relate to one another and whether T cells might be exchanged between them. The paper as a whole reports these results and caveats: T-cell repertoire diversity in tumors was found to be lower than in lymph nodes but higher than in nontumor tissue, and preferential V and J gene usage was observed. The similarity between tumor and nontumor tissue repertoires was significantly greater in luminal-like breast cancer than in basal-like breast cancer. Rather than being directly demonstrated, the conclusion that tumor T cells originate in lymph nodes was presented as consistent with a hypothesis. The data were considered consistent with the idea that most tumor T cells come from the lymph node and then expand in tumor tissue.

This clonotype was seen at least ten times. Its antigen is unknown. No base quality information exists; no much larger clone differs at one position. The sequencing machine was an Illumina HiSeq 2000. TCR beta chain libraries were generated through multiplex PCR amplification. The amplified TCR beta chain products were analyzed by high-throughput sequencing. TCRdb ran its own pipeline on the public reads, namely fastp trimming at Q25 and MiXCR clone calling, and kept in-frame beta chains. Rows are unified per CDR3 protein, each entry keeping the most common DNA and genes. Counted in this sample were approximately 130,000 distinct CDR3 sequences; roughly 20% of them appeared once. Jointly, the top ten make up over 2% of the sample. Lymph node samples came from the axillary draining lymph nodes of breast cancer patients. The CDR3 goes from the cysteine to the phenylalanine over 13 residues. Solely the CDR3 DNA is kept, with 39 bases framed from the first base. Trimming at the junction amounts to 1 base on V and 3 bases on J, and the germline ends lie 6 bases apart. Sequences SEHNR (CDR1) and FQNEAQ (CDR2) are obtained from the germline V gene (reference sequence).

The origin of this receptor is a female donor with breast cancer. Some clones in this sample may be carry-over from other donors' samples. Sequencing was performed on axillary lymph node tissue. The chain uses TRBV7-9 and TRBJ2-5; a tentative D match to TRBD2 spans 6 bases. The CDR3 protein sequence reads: CASSLGGEETQYF. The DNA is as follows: TGTGCCAGCAGCTTAGGGGGGGAAGAGACCCAGTACTTC.